The clone carrying this T cell receptor (beta chain) has a single count. As yet, its antigen is unknown. These data originate in a study of Graves' ophthalmopathy and Graves' hyperthyroidism. RNA transcripts were the template, and TCR beta CDR3 regions were amplified from them. RT-PCR was first run with HTBI primers, then multiplex PCR in a second round. TCRdb redid the calling of the multiplex PCR reads with MiXCR, one entry per CDR3 protein. The sample comprises around 170,000 distinct CDR3 sequences, more than 30% of which are singletons, and roughly 5.8% rests with the top ten. Regarding the study as a whole: Ophthalmopathy progression was predicted by the model at 60% to 71% sensitivity and approximately 73% specificity.

In donors with ophthalmopathy, activity was moderate-to-severe, with CAS ≥3, NOSPECS ≥4 and duration under 3 months. Among the exclusions were patients with other autoimmune diseases, uncontrolled infections, pregnancy or lactation. PBMCs came from more than 7.5 ml of fresh peripheral blood. Sequenced material: peripheral blood. The source of this sequence is a woman aged 40 to 50 with Graves' ophthalmopathy.

The CDR3 region has the DNA TGTGCCAGCAGTTATTTCGCGACAGGCCTCTTCAGCTACACCTTC. Amino acids: CASSYFATGLFSYTF. The V and J genes are TRBV6-5 and TRBJ1-2; TRBD1 might be the D (6 bases). The germline V and J ends were trimmed by 3 bases and 9 bases, with 20 bases remaining between them. The CDR3 totals 15 residues. Germline V gives CDR1 MNHEY, CDR2 SVGAGI.